Below, 8 T cell receptor beta chains from the same sample are listed, as sequenced in a study of T cells in Graves' hyperthyroidism and ophthalmopathy. From RNA transcripts, TCR beta CDR3 regions were amplified. Carried out on the TCR CDR3, a first-round RT-PCR used the HTBI primer set. TCRdb ran MiXCR on the multiplex PCR reads and lists one entry per CDR3 protein. The repertoire holds hundreds of thousands of distinct CDR3 sequences, with under 60% as singletons. Sequencing was carried out using peripheral blood or thyroid tissue (not recorded which). These receptors came from a woman between 18 and 29 years old with Graves' hyperthyroidism.

This clonotype was counted only a few times. The chain joins TRBV6-4 to TRBJ2-7, with D perhaps matching TRBD1 (5 bases). In germline, CDR1 is MRHNA, CDR2 SNTAGT. The CDR3 covers 13 residues. The V and J ends lost 2 bases and 3 bases respectively, with 8 bases between them. CDR3 sequence reads: CASSDQGGYEQYF. The CDR3 DNA follows: TGTGCCAGCAGTGACCAGGGTGGCTACGAGCAGTACTTC.

This chain links TRBV2 with TRBJ2-7; TRBD2 might be the D (5 bases). Germline V lookup: CDR1 SNHLY, CDR2 FYNNEI. Trimming removed 5 bases from V and 1 base from J, with 12 bases in between. This CDR3 has 14 residues. This CDR3 reads CASSFDGVSYEQYF. CDR3 bases: TGTGCCAGCAGTTTCGACGGGGTGTCCTACGAGCAGTACTTC.

This clonotype was seen a few times. The rearrangement uses TRBV19 and TRBJ1-5, with D hard to call. CDR3 size: 15 residues. Germline CDR1 LNHDA, CDR2 SQIVND (reference sequence). Trimming took off 4 bases at V and 0 bases at J, with 10 bases between the two ends. The CDR3, as DNA: TGTGCCAGTAGTACATATCGAAATAGCAATCAGCCCCAGCATTTT. Translation: CASSTYRNSNQPQHF.

This clonotype was observed many times. The J gene is TRBJ2-5, the V gene TRBV2; no clear D. CDR3 length: 13 amino acids. The V gene lost 3 bases and the J gene lost 5 bases, with 10 bases spanning the gap. CDR1 and CDR2 from the germline V gene are SNHLY and FYNNEI. CDR3 amino acids: CASSEGISETQYF. CDR3 DNA sequence: TGTGCCAGCAGTGAGGGTATTTCGGAGACCCAGTACTTC. Based on the CDR3 plus reference TRBV2 and TRBJ2-5, the full variable domain is EPEVTQTPSHQVTQMGQEVILRCVPISNHLYFYWYRQILGQKVEFLVSFYNNEISEKSEIFDDQFSVERPDGSNFTLKIRSTKLEDSAMYFCASSEGISETQYFGPGTRLLVL.

This clonotype has a count of ten or more. The chain couples TRBV7-9 to TRBJ2-5, with 10 bases lining up with TRBD1. Trimming removed 5 bases from V and 1 base from J; junction bases left unmatched: 7. Germline V lookup: CDR1 SEHNR, CDR2 FQNEAQ (reference sequence). The CDR3 has 16 residues. The CDR3 protein is CASSVIRTGGQETQYF. The DNA of the CDR3 is TGTGCCAGCAGCGTGATAAGGACAGGGGGCCAAGAGACCCAGTACTTC.

The J gene is TRBJ1-2, the V gene TRBV2, with 10 bases aligning to TRBD1. The V gene end was trimmed by 5 bases and the J gene end by 3 bases; junction bases not matched to a gene: 3. The germline CDR1 and CDR2 sequences are SNHLY and FYNNEI. The CDR3 loop spans 14 amino acids. The CDR3 is CASSHDRGHYGYTF. DNA for the CDR3: TGTGCCAGCAGTCATGACAGGGGGCACTATGGCTACACCTTC.

This clonotype has ten or more counts. The CDR3 region has the DNA TGTGCCAGCAGCTTAGGAGGATCCTATAATTCACCCCTCCACTTT. It is translated as CASSLGGSYNSPLHF. The chain recombines TRBV7-9 with TRBJ1-6, with unresolved D. The CDR3 has 15 residues. The V gene's germline CDR1 is SEHNR and CDR2 FQNEAQ (reference sequence). The germline V and J ends were trimmed by 1 base and 1 base, with 5 bases remaining between them.

This chain links TRBV11-2 with TRBJ2-6; 8 positions match TRBD2. Trimming removed 6 bases from V and 4 bases from J; junction bases left unmatched: 2. CDR1 SGHAT and CDR2 FQNNGV come from the germline V gene. The CDR3 runs 14 residues. Here the CDR3 DNA reads TGTGCCAGCAGGCGGACTAGCGGGGCCAACGTCCTGACTTTC. Its translation is CASRRTSGANVLTF.